These 31 T cell receptor beta chains were all obtained from the same sample, sequenced in a study of post-analysis software for immune sequencing data (dated by TCRdb to between 2015 and 2017). Overall results and qualifications from the work: Patients showed significantly higher frequencies than controls for several TRBV segments, among them TRBV5-6, TRBV5-1 and TRBV20-1.

The library came from PCR. Sequencing was performed on an Illumina HiSeq 2500. Unique molecular identifiers were incorporated into TCR beta cDNA libraries to reduce PCR and sequencing biases. TCRdb redid the processing of the public reads, applying fastp at Q25 and MiXCR, and retained in-frame beta chains. Duplicate CDR3 protein sequences are folded into a single record with the most common DNA and genes. This sample gives hundreds of thousands of distinct CDR3 sequences in total; nearly 45% of them show up just once. Around 10% of the sample comes from the top ten. Antigens of these TCRs are unknown. The specimen sequenced was blood. The receptor set was obtained from a girl between 5 and 17 years old with multiple sclerosis.

J is TRBJ2-1 and V is TRBV29-1; weak D call: TRBD1 (5 bases). V dropped 4 bases and J dropped 4 bases, with 17 bases sitting between them. Germline V gives CDR1 SQVTM, CDR2 ANQGSEA. CDR3 size: 15 residues. CDR3 bases: TGCAGCGTTGGCGGTGGGCAGGGCTCTTACAATGAGCAGTTCTTC. Its protein product is CSVGGGQGSYNEQFF.

The rearrangement joins TRBV9 to TRBJ2-6; no reliable D call. The CDR3 runs to 16 residues. CDR1 is SGDLS, CDR2 YYNGEE, per germline. Trimming took off 0 bases at V and 0 bases at J, with 7 bases between the two ends. Written as DNA, the CDR3 is TGTGCCAGCAGCGTAGGTCTCCTCTCTGGGGCCAACGTCCTGACTTTC. Protein: CASSVGLLSGANVLTF.

This clonotype has only one observation. The chain carries TRBV20-1 and TRBJ2-2; a weak D match, TRBD2 (6 bases). V shed 0 bases and J shed 3 bases, with 14 bases lying between them. In germline, CDR1 is DFQATT, CDR2 SNEGSKA (reference sequence). This CDR3 spans 16 amino acids. The CDR3 DNA reads as TGCAGTGCTAGAGAAACAGTGACGGGGGACACCGGGGAGCTGTTTTTT. This encodes CSARETVTGDTGELFF.

This clonotype has more than one count but fewer than ten. CDR3 in DNA: TGTGCCAGCATGGTAGGCGGGAGTAGTAGCACAGATACGCAGTATTTT. Protein product: CASMVGGSSSTDTQYF. The chain employs TRBV7-3 and TRBJ2-3; 7 bases are shared with TRBD2. CDR1 is SGHTA, CDR2 FQGTGA, per germline. The CDR3 has 16 amino acids. Trimming took 7 bases from V and 0 from J; bases not matched to a gene: 10.

There are a few counts of this clonotype. The V gene is TRBV10-3, the J gene TRBJ2-1; 11 bases fit TRBD2. V shed 4 bases, J shed 9 bases, and the junction held 14 bases outside the gene matches. The CDR3 sequence is 17 residues long. Germline V gene lookup returns CDR1 ENHRY and CDR2 SYGVKD. DNA for the CDR3: TGTGCCATCAGTGTAACTAGCGGGAGCACTACTATGAGTGAGCAGTTCTTC. Its protein product is CAISVTSGSTTMSEQFF.

The chain joins TRBV7-6 to TRBJ2-5, with 10 bases fitting TRBD2. The CDR3 sequence is 16 residues long. J lost 4 bases, V lost 3 bases, and 8 bases had no gene match. Per the germline V gene, CDR1 is SGHVS and CDR2 is FNYEAQ. CDR3 in amino acids: CASSLGPGLAPETQYF. The CDR3 DNA reads as TGTGCCAGCAGCTTGGGGCCGGGACTAGCGCCAGAGACCCAGTACTTC.

The CDR3 coding sequence is TGTGCCAGCAGTGAATTCTTAAGCGGGAGGGATTTGGATGAGCAGTTCTTC. This codes for CASSEFLSGRDLDEQFF. The chain has TRBV6-1 and TRBJ2-1; 10 bases are shared with TRBD2. The V segment lost 2 bases and the J segment 8 bases; nucleotides outside the gene matches: 12. Germline assignment: CDR1 MNHNS and CDR2 SASEGT. This CDR3 is built from 17 residues.

This clonotype was observed a handful of times. This CDR3 reads CASRPAQNNYEQYF. The CDR3 DNA sequence: TGTGCCAGCAGACCGGCACAGAACAACTACGAGCAGTACTTC. The V and J genes are TRBV7-9 and TRBJ2-7; D ambiguous. Germline V gene sequence: CDR1 SEHNR, CDR2 FQNEAQ (reference sequence). The CDR3 has 14 amino acids. V was cut by 6 bases and J by 3 bases, with 15 bases left in between.

The genes are TRBV2 and TRBJ2-5; TRBD2 matches at 8 bases. The J call may be mistaken, given a closer DNA end match to TRBJ2-7. The CDR3 covers 13 residues. Germline CDR1 reads SNHLY; CDR2 reads FYNNEI. The chain's CDR3 is CASSGLATYEQYF. The CDR3 nucleotides are TGTGCCAGCAGCGGACTAGCTACCTACGAGCAGTACTTC.

This clonotype occurred a few times. The CDR3 DNA is TGTGCCAGCAGCTCCCGTGAGGGTAATGAAAAACTGTTTTTT. Its protein product is CASSSREGNEKLFF. The chain links TRBV9 to TRBJ1-4, with unresolved D. CDR3 length equals 14 residues. Per the germline V gene, CDR1 is SGDLS and CDR2 is YYNGEE. V was cut by 4 bases and J by 4 bases, with 11 bases left in between.

This clonotype showed up just a few times. V gene TRBV6-5 combines with J gene TRBJ2-1; TRBD1 or TRBD2 may be the D gene (5 bases each). The CDR3 runs to 16 residues. CDR1 and CDR2 from the germline V gene are MNHEY and SVGAGI. Trimming shortened V by 0 bases and J by 2 bases, and 11 bases separated the two germline ends. The CDR3: CASSYSGETTYNEQFF. The CDR3 nucleotides read TGTGCCAGCAGTTACTCGGGGGAGACCACCTACAATGAGCAGTTCTTC.

The V call is TRBV10-3, the J call TRBJ1-4, with a weak D call TRBD1 (6 bases). Trimming took 6 bases from V and 2 from J, leaving 13 bases between them. The CDR3 contains 15 residues. The germline gives CDR1 ENHRY, CDR2 SYGVKD. The CDR3 loop reads CAIRAGESTNEKLFF. The CDR3 coding sequence is TGTGCCATCAGAGCAGGGGAGTCGACTAATGAAAAACTGTTTTTT.

The chain links TRBV5-1 to TRBJ2-5; D gene uncertain. The end of the DNA fits TRBJ2-7 better, so the J call may be wrong. Germline V gene sequence: CDR1 SGHRS, CDR2 YFSETQ. This CDR3 contains 14 residues. The CDR3 DNA follows: TGCGCCAGCAGCTTGGGGGCCCGAGACTACGAGCAGTACTTC. It encodes CASSLGARDYEQYF.

A few counts support this clonotype. The V call is TRBV10-3, the J call TRBJ1-1; 8 nucleotides line up with TRBD1. The CDR3 loop spans 14 amino acids. Unmatched junction bases numbered 1, after V lost 0 bases and J lost 4 bases. Germline CDR1 reads ENHRY; CDR2 reads SYGVKD. CDR3 loop: CAISESGTGTEAFF. CDR3 sequence (DNA): TGTGCCATCAGTGAGTCGGGGACAGGCACTGAAGCTTTCTTT.

The J gene is TRBJ2-1, the V gene TRBV5-5, with D tentatively TRBD2 (5 bases). V was pared by 5 bases and J by 0 bases, with 12 bases between. The CDR3 covers 15 residues. CDR1 is SGHKS, CDR2 YYEKEE, per germline (reference sequence). The CDR3 protein is CASRPDGGSYNEQFF. Written as DNA, the CDR3 is TGTGCCAGCAGGCCCGACGGAGGCTCCTACAATGAGCAGTTCTTC.

The chain couples TRBV7-2 to TRBJ1-1, with D perhaps TRBD1 (6 bases). The CDR3 consists of 15 residues. Germline CDR1 is SGHTA and CDR2 is FQGNSA. Trimming removed 1 base at V and 4 bases at J, with 13 bases between. CDR3 nucleotide sequence: TGTGCCAGCAGCTTAGGAACAGGGTTGGTCACTGAAGCTTTCTTT. Translation gives CASSLGTGLVTEAFF.

The CDR3 nucleotides are TGTGCCAGCAGGCCTCCGGGACCCGGTGGTGAAAAACTGTTTTTT. Encoded protein: CASRPPGPGGEKLFF. The chain combines TRBV7-9 with TRBJ1-4; the D gene is possibly TRBD1 (5 bases). CDR1 is SEHNR and CDR2 is FQNEAQ in the germline V gene (reference sequence). The V gene lost 6 bases and the J gene lost 7 bases, with 18 bases spanning the gap. The CDR3 sequence is 15 residues long.

This clonotype appeared a single time. J is TRBJ2-7 and V is TRBV6-5, with 11 bases fitting TRBD2. CDR1 MNHEY and CDR2 SVGAGI come from the germline V gene. The length of the CDR3 is 15 residues. The V segment lost 6 bases and the J segment 3 bases; nucleotides outside the gene matches: 7. CDR3 loop: CASRAGLADLYEQYF. CDR3 DNA sequence: TGTGCCAGCAGAGCGGGACTAGCGGACCTCTACGAGCAGTACTTC.

The genes are TRBV29-1 and TRBJ1-1; no reliable D call. The CDR3 has 13 amino acids. Trimming pared 6 bases from V and 4 bases from J, leaving 15 bases between. The germline V gene encodes CDR1 SQVTM and CDR2 ANQGSEA. CDR3 sequence (DNA): TGCAGCGTCGCCCTTCTCGAGGGCACTGAAGCTTTCTTT. Amino acids: CSVALLEGTEAFF. Full variable domain (remainder filled in from reference TRBV29-1 and TRBJ1-1): SAVISQKPSRDICQRGTSLTIQCQVDSQVTMMFWYRQQPGQSLTLIATANQGSEATYESGFVIDKFPISRPNLTFSTLTVSNMSPEDSSIYLCSVALLEGTEAFFGQGTRLTVV.

The rearrangement uses TRBV27 and TRBJ1-1; 7 bases fit TRBD1. Germline lookup yields CDR1 MNHEY and CDR2 SMNVEV (reference sequence). With 5 bases clipped from V and 1 base from J, the junction kept 4 bases outside the gene matches. The CDR3 spans 14 residues. CDR3 sequence: CASSKGQRNTEAFF. The CDR3 region has the DNA TGTGCCAGCAGTAAGGGACAGAGGAACACTGAAGCTTTCTTT.

The CDR3 bases are TGCGCCAGCAGCGGACTAGTCCCCCTTTACAATGAGCAGTTCTTC. Translating it yields CASSGLVPLYNEQFF. The chain recombines TRBV5-1 with TRBJ2-1; TRBD2 agrees at 7 bases. The CDR3 spans 15 residues. Unmatched junction bases numbered 8, after V lost 4 bases and J lost 4 bases. The germline V gene encodes CDR1 SGHRS and CDR2 YFSETQ.

CDR3 region: CASSQDRDRASSYEQYF. The CDR3 DNA reads as TGTGCCAGCAGCCAAGATCGAGACAGGGCAAGCTCCTACGAGCAGTACTTC. J is TRBJ2-7 and V is TRBV4-2, with 7 bases matching TRBD1. This CDR3 comprises 17 residues. V lost 0 bases and J lost 0; bases outside the gene matches: 8. Germline CDR1 reads LGHNA; CDR2 reads YNFKEQ.

In its sample, this clonotype was seen a few times. The rearrangement joins TRBV10-3 to TRBJ2-1; 7 nucleotides align to TRBD2. The CDR3 sequence is 14 residues long. The ends lost 3 bases at V and 6 bases at J; junction bases unmatched: 5. CDR1 is ENHRY and CDR2 is SYGVKD in the germline V gene. CDR3 sequence reads: CAISDSGEGNEQFF. The CDR3 DNA is TGTGCCATCAGTGACAGCGGGGAGGGCAATGAGCAGTTCTTC.

J is TRBJ2-7 and V is TRBV7-9, with D uncertain. Germline CDR1 reads SEHNR; CDR2 reads FQNEAQ (reference sequence). V was cut by 2 bases and J by 2 bases, with 7 bases left in between. This CDR3 has 13 amino acids. The CDR3 is CASSLFGAYEQYF. CDR3 nucleotide sequence: TGTGCCAGCAGCTTATTCGGAGCCTACGAGCAGTACTTC.

This clonotype was detected a few times. The rearrangement joins TRBV15 to TRBJ2-7; D not certain. The germline V gene has CDR1 LNHNV and CDR2 YYDKDF (reference sequence). Trimming removed 0 bases at V and 0 bases at J, with 6 bases between. The CDR3 totals 14 residues. The CDR3 sequence is CATSRDVNSYEQYF. The CDR3 region has the DNA TGTGCCACCAGCAGAGATGTTAACTCCTACGAGCAGTACTTC.

The genes are TRBV20-1 and TRBJ2-5; 9 bases match TRBD1. CDR3 length: 13 residues. Germline CDR1 DFQATT, CDR2 SNEGSKA (reference sequence). The CDR3 is CRITQGAWETQYF. In DNA form, the CDR3 reads TGCAGGATCACACAGGGGGCTTGGGAGACCCAGTACTTC.

This chain uses TRBV12-3 or TRBV12-4 with TRBJ2-7; D perhaps matches TRBD2 (5 bases). The CDR3 covers 14 residues. V lost 5 bases, J lost 4 bases, and 15 bases lay in between. DNA for the CDR3: TGTGCCAGCAGTCGAGGGCTGTCTGGTTACGAGCAGTACTTC. Translated: CASSRGLSGYEQYF.

This clonotype was seen ten or more times. The chain is built from TRBV29-1 and TRBJ2-7, with D possibly called TRBD1 or TRBD2 (5 bases each). The V gene lost 6 bases and the J gene lost 1 base, with 16 bases spanning the gap. CDR3 length: 14 residues. CDR1 SQVTM and CDR2 ANQGSEA come from the germline V gene. The CDR3 sequence: CSVIATGRSYEQYF. The CDR3 nucleotides are TGCAGCGTGATAGCCACGGGACGGTCCTACGAGCAGTACTTC.

The chain couples TRBV27 to TRBJ2-7, with a possible D match to TRBD2 (6 bases). Germline CDR1 reads MNHEY; CDR2 reads SMNVEV (reference sequence). This CDR3 has 14 amino acids. V shed 6 bases and J shed 2 bases, with 14 bases lying between them. The CDR3 spells CASSPFRGTYEQYF. The CDR3 nucleotides are TGTGCCAGCAGCCCATTCCGGGGGACCTACGAGCAGTACTTC.

This clonotype was seen many times. The chain carries TRBV20-1 and TRBJ1-2, with D hard to call. Germline V gene lookup returns CDR1 DFQATT and CDR2 SNEGSKA (reference sequence). Trimming removed 3 bases at V and 5 bases at J, with 13 bases between. This CDR3 contains 13 residues. CDR3 loop: CSASSETVYGYTF. CDR3 nucleotides: TGCAGTGCTAGCTCCGAGACGGTGTATGGCTACACCTTC.

V gene TRBV7-9 combines with J gene TRBJ2-1; 9 bases line up with TRBD2. The V gene end was trimmed by 5 bases and the J gene end by 7 bases; junction bases not matched to a gene: 12. The CDR3 sequence is 16 residues long. Germline V gene lookup returns CDR1 SEHNR and CDR2 FQNEAQ (reference sequence). The CDR3 region has the DNA TGTGCCAGCAGCCCGACCATAGCGGGAGTGGGTAATGAGCAGTTCTTC. This translates into CASSPTIAGVGNEQFF. The variable domain in full, with the rest retrieved from reference TRBV7-9 and TRBJ2-1, is DTGVSQNPRHKITKRGQNVTFRCDPISEHNRLYWYRQTLGQGPEFLTYFQNEAQLEKSRLLSDRFSAERPKGSFSTLEIQRTEQGDSAMYLCASSPTIAGVGNEQFFGPGTRLTVL.